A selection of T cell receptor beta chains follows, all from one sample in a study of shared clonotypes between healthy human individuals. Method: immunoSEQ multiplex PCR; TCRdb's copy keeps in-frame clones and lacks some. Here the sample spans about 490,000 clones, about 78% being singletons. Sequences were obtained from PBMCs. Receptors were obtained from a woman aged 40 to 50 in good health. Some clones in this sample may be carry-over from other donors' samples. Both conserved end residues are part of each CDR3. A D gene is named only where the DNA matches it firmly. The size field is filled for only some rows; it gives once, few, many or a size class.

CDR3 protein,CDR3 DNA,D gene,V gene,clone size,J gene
CASSTGTRTDTQYF,TGCGCCAGCAGCACCGGGACTAGGACAGATACGCAGTATTTT,TRBD2,TRBV5-1,NA,TRBJ2-3
CASSFQAGSSYEQYF,TGCGCCAGCAGCTTCCAGGCCGGGAGCTCCTACGAGCAGTACTTC,NA,TRBV4-3,NA,TRBJ2-7
CASIPAGVSSYEQYF,TGTGCCAGCATTCCAGCGGGAGTGTCCTCCTACGAGCAGTACTTC,TRBD2,TRBV28,once,TRBJ2-7
CAWSVSGGGFPGELFF,TGTGCCTGGAGTGTATCTGGGGGAGGGTTTCCCGGGGAGCTGTTTTTT,TRBD2,TRBV30,few,TRBJ2-2
CASSLLPGAPQPQHF,TGTGCCAGCAGCCTCCTTCCGGGCGCGCCTCAGCCCCAGCATTTT,NA,TRBV7-8,NA,TRBJ1-5
CASGVGETQYF,TGTGCTAGTGGGGTTGGAGAGACCCAGTACTTC,NA,TRBV12-5,few,TRBJ2-5
CASSPQGATGNTIYF,TGTGCCAGCTCACCACAGGGGGCTACTGGGAACACCATATATTTT,TRBD1,TRBV18,NA,TRBJ1-3
CASGRNTGELFF,TGTGCCAGCGGCAGAAACACCGGGGAGCTGTTTTTT,NA,TRBV5-5,NA,TRBJ2-2
CAWSGPRADTQYF,TGTGCCTGGAGTGGGCCCCGGGCAGATACGCAGTATTTT,NA,TRBV30,many,TRBJ2-3
CASSPRQGMNTEAFF,TGTGCCAGCAGCCCTAGACAGGGGATGAACACTGAAGCTTTCTTT,TRBD1,TRBV6-1,NA,TRBJ1-1
CASSPGGTGEQFF,TGTGCCAGCAGCCCTGGAGGAACGGGTGAGCAGTTCTTC,NA,TRBV4-2,NA,TRBJ2-1
CASSLTSGRADTQYF,TGTGCCAGCAGTTTGACTAGCGGGAGGGCAGATACGCAGTATTTT,TRBD2,TRBV9,NA,TRBJ2-3